Listed here is a single T cell receptor (beta chain). The PCR contained 60 Vbeta and 13 Jbeta primers. Sequenced by immunoSEQ multiplex PCR; TCRdb stores in-frame clones only, minus some. This table holds about 120,000 clones, approximately 80% found once. These data belong to a study of cytomegalovirus exposure and HLA in healthy donors. The CDR3 contains 12 residues. The germline gives CDR1 SGHDN, CDR2 FVKESK. V dropped 7 bases and J dropped 5 bases, with 11 bases sitting between them. This rearrangement joins TRBV14 to TRBJ2-5; no definite D call. This TCR was recovered from a female donor in good health and CMV-seronegative. The sample comprised PBMCs. The CDR3 nucleotides read TGTGCCAGCAACCAGGCGGCGGAGACCCAGTACTTC. This translates into CASNQAAETQYF. The full variable domain, in which reference TRBV14 and TRBJ2-5 provide the parts outside the CDR3, is EAGVTQFPSHSVIEKGQTVTLRCDPISGHDNLYWYRRVMGKEIKFLLHFVKESKQDESGMPNNRFLAERTGGTYSTLKVQPAELEDSGVYFCASNQAAETQYFGPGTRLLVL.